This TCR beta chain was sequenced for a study of blood T cell repertoires in COVID-19. Assay: immunoSEQ multiplex PCR; the TCRdb copy retains only in-frame clones and omits some. The sample has about 200,000 clones; 85% to 90% are singletons. This clone showed up just a few times. CDR1 and CDR2 (germline): LGHDT, YNNKEL (reference sequence). Between the trimmed V and J ends, which lost 5 bases and 2 bases, there was a span of 16 bases. This CDR3 contains 16 residues. Sequenced: peripheral blood. The rearrangement uses TRBV3-1 (or the pseudogene TRBV3-2) and TRBJ1-5; D remains ambiguous. This sequence originates from a woman aged 45-59 years with acute or convalescent COVID-19. CDR3 nucleotides: TGTGCCAGCAGCTCGGGAGTTTCCCAAGGCAATCAGCCCCAGCATTTT. Translating gives CASSSGVSQGNQPQHF.